This paragraph reports one T cell receptor beta chain. Its antigen is currently unknown. As to time point: cycle 4 day 1 (C4D1), after 5 to 7 weeks of nivolumab. Every one of the patients relapsed after autologous stem cell transplantation (brentuximab vedotin exposure was variable). Progressive disease, partial response or complete response was each patient's best response. The CDR3 is 13 residues long. Deletions cut 3 bases from V and 1 base from J, with 6 bases between. CDR1 MNHNS and CDR2 SASEGT come from the germline V gene. These data are taken from a study of PD-1 blockade in classical Hodgkin lymphoma. Profiled with immunoSEQ multiplex PCR; TCRdb holds only in-frame clones, not every one. The sample consists of around 60,000 clones, 91% of them appearing once. Study-level points and caveats: Patients starting nivolumab less than 1 year after ASCT had lower diversity and were excluded from later analyses.

The clonotype comes from a human donor with classical Hodgkin lymphoma. Here the sequenced sample was peripheral blood mononuclear cells (PBMCs), taken before the fourth cycle of nivolumab. V is TRBV6-1 and J is TRBJ1-1; D is uncertain. CDR3 region: CASSEERNTEAFF. CDR3 nucleotides: TGTGCCAGCAGTGAGGAAAGGAACACTGAAGCTTTCTTT.